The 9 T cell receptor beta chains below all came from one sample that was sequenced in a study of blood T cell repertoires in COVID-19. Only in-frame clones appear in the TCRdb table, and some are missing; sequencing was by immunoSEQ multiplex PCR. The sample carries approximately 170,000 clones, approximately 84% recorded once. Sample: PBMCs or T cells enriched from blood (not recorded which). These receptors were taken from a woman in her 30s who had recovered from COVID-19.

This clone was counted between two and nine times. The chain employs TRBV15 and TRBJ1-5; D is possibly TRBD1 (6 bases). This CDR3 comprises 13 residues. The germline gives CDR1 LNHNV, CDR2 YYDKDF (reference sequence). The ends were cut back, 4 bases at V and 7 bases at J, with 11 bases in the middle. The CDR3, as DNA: TGTGCCACCAGCACAGGGGAGACACAGCCCCAGCATTTT. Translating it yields CATSTGETQPQHF.

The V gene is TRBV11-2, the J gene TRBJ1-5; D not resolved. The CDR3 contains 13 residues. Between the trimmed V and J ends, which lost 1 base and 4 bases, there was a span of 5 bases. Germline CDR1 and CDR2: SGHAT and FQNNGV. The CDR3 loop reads CASSLGSNQPQHF. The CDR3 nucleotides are TGTGCCAGCAGCTTAGGGAGTAATCAGCCCCAGCATTTT.

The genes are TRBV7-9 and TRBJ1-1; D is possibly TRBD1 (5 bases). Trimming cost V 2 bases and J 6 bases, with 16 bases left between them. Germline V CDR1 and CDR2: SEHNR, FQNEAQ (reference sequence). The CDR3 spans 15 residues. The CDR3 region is CASSLLAAGEAEAFF. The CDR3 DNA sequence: TGTGCCAGCAGCTTATTAGCTGCGGGGGAGGCTGAAGCTTTCTTT.

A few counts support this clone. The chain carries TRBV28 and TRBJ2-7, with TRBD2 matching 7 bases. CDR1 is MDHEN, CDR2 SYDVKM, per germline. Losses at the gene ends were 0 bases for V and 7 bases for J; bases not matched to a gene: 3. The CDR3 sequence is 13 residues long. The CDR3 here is CASSLWTAGEQYV. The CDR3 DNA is TGTGCCAGCAGTTTATGGACAGCGGGGGAGCAGTACGTC.

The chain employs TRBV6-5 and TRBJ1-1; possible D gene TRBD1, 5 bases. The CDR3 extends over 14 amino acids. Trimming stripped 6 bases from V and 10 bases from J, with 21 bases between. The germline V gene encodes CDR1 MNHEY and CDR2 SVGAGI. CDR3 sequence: CASSRVPEGVRAFF. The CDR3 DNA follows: TGTGCCAGCAGCCGAGTCCCGGAAGGGGTTAGAGCTTTCTTT.

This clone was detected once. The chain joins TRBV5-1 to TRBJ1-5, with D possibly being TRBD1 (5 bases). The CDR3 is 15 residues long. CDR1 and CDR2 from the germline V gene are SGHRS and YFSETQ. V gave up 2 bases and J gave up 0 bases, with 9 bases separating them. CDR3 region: CASSLGVYSNQPQHF. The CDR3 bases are TGCGCCAGCAGCTTAGGGGTGTATAGCAATCAGCCCCAGCATTTT.

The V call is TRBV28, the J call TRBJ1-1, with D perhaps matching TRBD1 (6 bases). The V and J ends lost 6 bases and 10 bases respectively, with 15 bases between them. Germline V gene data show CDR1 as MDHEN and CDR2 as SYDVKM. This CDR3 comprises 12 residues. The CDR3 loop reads CASSLQGKGAFF. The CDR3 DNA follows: TGTGCCAGCAGCCTACAGGGAAAGGGAGCTTTCTTT.

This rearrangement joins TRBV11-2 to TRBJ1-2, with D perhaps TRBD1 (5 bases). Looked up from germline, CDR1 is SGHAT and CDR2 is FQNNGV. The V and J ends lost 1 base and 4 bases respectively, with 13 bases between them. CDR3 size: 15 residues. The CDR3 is CASSLAGDGGYGYTF. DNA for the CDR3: TGTGCCAGCAGCTTAGCGGGGGACGGGGGCTATGGCTACACCTTC.

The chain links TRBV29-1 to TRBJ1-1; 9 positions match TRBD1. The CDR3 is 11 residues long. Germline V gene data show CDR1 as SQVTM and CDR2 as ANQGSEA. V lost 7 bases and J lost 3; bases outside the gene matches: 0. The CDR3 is CSGTGDTEAFF. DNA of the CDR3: TGCAGCGGGACAGGGGACACTGAAGCTTTCTTT.